One and the same sample provided the 3 T cell receptor beta chains below, sequenced in a study of blood T cells in healthy people across ages. Using a J-beta primer mix together with a sample-barcoded 5' primer, a second PCR was run for 7 to 11 cycles. TCRdb re-called the 5' RACE reads with MiXCR, one entry per CDR3 protein. The sample holds roughly 800,000 distinct CDR3 sequences, 55% to 70% seen once. Sequenced sample: blood. The source is a young man in good health.

The rearrangement links TRBV29-1 to TRBJ2-7, with a tentative D call TRBD1 (5 bases). CDR3 size: 11 residues. Germline V gives CDR1 SQVTM, CDR2 ANQGSEA. The V and J ends lost 6 bases and 9 bases respectively, with 15 bases between them. The CDR3 here is CSVALETGQYF. Here the CDR3 DNA reads TGCAGCGTCGCCTTGGAAACAGGGCAGTACTTC.

The J gene is TRBJ2-6, the V gene TRBV2, with D uncertain. The germline gives CDR1 SNHLY, CDR2 FYNNEI. This CDR3 has 14 residues. V was trimmed by 7 bases and J by 1 base, leaving 8 bases between them. CDR3 protein: CASNWISGANVLTF. The CDR3 coding sequence is TGTGCCAGCAATTGGATATCTGGGGCCAACGTCCTGACTTTC.

This sequence joins TRBV18 and TRBJ2-1; TRBD2 agrees at 10 bases. This CDR3 has 15 residues. Trimming removed 5 bases from V and 0 bases from J; junction bases left unmatched: 1. Germline-derived CDR1 and CDR2 are KGHSH and LQKENI. The CDR3 DNA is TGTGCCAGCTCAAGCGGGAGGGCCTCCTACAATGAGCAGTTCTTC. Translation gives CASSSGRASYNEQFF.